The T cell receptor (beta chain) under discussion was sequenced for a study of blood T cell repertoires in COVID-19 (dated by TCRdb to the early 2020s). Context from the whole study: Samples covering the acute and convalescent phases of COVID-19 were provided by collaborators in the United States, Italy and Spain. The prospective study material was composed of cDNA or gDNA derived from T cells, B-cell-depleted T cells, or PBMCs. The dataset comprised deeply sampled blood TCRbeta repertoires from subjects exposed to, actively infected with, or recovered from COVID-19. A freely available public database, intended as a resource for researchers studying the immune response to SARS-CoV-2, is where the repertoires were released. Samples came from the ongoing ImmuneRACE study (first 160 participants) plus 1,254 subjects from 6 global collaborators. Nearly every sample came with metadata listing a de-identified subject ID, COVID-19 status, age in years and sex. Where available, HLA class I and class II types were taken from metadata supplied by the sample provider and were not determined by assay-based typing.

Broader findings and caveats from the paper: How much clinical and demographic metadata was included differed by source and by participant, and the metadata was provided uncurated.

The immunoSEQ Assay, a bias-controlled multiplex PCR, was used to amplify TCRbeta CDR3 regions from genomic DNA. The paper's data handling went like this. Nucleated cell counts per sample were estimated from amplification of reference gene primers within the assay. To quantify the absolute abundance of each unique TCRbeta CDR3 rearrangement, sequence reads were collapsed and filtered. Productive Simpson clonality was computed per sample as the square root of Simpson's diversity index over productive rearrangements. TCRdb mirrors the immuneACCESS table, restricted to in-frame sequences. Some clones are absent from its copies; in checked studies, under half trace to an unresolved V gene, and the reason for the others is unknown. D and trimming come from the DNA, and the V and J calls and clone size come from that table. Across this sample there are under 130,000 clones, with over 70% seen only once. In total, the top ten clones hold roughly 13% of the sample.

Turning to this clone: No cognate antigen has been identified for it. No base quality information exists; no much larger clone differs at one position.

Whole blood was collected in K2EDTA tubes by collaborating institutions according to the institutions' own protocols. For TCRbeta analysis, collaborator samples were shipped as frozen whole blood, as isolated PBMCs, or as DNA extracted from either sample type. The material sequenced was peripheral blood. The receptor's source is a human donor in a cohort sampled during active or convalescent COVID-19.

The DNA reads TGCGCCAGCAGTACAGGGTTTATTGAGCAGTTCTTC. The resulting protein is CASSTGFIEQFF. Recombination joined TRBV10-2 with TRBJ2-1; D gene: possibly TRBD1, on 6 matching bases. The CDR1 and CDR2 encoded by the germline V gene are WSHSY and SAAADI. The CDR3 runs 12 residues from the cysteine to the phenylalanine. The CDR3 DNA has 36 bases and is translated from base 1. The V and J ends are trimmed by 5 bases and 9 bases, leaving 11 bases between them.